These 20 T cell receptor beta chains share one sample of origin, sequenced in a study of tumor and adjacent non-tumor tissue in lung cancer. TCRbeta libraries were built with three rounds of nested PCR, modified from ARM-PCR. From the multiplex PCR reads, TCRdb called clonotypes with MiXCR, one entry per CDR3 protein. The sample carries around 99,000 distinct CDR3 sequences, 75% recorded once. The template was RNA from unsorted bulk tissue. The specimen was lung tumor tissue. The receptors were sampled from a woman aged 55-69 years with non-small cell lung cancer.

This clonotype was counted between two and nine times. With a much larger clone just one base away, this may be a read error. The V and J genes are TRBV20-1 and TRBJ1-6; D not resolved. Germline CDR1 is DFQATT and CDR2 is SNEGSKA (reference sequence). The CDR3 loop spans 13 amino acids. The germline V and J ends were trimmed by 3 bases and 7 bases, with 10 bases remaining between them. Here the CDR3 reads CSASPIDNSPLHF. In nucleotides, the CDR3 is TGCAGTGCTAGTCCCATAGACAATTCACCCCTCCACTTT.

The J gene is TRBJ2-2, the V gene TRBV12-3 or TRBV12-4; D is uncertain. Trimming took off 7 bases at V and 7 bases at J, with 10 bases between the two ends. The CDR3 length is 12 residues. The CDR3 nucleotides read TGTGCCAGCACCCCCGATGGCGGGGAGCTGTTTTTT. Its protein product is CASTPDGGELFF.

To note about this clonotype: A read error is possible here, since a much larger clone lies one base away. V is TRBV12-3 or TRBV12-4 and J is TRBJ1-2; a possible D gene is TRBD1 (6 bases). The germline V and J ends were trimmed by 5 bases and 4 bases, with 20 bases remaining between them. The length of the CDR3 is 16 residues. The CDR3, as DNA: TGTGCCAGCAGTCCTGGGGGAACAGGGAAGCCCTATGGCTACACCTTC. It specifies CASSPGGTGKPYGYTF.

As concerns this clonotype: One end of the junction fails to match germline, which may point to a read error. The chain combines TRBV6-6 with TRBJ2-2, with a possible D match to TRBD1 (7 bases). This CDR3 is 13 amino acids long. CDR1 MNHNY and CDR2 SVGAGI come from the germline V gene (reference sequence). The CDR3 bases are TGTGCCAGCAGTGACAGGGAGGCCTGGGAGCCGTTTTTT. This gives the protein CASSDREAWEPFF.

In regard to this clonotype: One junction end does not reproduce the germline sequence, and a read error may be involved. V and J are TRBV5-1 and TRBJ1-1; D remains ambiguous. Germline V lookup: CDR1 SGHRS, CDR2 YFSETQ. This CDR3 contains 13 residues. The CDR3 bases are TGCGCCAGCAGATTGGCCTGGAACACTGAAGCTTTCTTC. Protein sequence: CASRLAWNTEAFF.

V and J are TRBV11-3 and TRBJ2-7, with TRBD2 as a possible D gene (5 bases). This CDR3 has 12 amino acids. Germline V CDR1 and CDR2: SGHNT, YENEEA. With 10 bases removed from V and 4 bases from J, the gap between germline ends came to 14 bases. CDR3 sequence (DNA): TGTGCCATCAACATCGAGGGATACGAGCAGTACTTC. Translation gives CAINIEGYEQYF.

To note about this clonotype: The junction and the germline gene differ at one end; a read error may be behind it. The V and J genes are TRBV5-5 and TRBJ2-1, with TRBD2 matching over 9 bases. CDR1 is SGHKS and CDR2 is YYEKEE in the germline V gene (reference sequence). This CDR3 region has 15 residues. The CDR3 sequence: CASKLGQAGGNEQFF. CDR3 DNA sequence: TGTGCCAGCAAGCTTGGACAAGCGGGGGGCAATGAGCAGTTTTTC.

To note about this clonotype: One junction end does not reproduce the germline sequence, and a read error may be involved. CDR3 nucleotide sequence: TGTGCCAGTAGTTATACGGGTAATGAGGACGAGCAGTACTTC. Translated: CASSYTGNEDEQYF. The chain is built from TRBV6-2 or TRBV6-3 and TRBJ2-7, with D hard to call. This CDR3 has 14 amino acids. The germline V gene has CDR1 MNHEY and CDR2 SVGEGT.

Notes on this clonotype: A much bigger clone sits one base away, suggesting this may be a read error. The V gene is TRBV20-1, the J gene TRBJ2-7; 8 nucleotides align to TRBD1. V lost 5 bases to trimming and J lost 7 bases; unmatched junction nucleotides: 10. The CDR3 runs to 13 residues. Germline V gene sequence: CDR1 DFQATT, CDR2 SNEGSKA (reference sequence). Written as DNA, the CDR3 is TGCAGTGCTCCTGGACAGGGCCTGTTGGAGCAGTACTTC. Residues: CSAPGQGLLEQYF.

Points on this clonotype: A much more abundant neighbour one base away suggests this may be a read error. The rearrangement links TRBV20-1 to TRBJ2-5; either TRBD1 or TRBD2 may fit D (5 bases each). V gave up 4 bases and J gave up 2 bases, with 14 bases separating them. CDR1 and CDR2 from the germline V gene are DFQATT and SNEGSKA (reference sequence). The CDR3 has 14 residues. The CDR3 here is CSAKVGTLQETQYF. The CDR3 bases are TGCAGTGCTAAAGTGGGGACCCTTCAAGAGACCCAGTACTTC.

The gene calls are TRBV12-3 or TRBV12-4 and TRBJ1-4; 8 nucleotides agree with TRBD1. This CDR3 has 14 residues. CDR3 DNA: TGTACGAGCAGTACTGGACAGGGAGGTGAAAAACTGTTTTTT. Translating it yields CTSSTGQGGEKLFF.

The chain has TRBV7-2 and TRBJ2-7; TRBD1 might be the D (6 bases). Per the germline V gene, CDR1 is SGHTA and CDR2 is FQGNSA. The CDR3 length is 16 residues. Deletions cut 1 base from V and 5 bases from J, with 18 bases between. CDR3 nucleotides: TGTGCCAGCAGCTTAGTTCGAGGGGGTGGTGAACACGAGCAGTACTTC. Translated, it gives CASSLVRGGGEHEQYF.

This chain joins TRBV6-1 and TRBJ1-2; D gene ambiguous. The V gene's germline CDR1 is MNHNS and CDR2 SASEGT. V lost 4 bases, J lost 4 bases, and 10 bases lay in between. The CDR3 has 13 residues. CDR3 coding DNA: TGTGCCAGCAGTGCGAGGCAGAGCTATGGCTACACCTTC. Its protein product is CASSARQSYGYTF.

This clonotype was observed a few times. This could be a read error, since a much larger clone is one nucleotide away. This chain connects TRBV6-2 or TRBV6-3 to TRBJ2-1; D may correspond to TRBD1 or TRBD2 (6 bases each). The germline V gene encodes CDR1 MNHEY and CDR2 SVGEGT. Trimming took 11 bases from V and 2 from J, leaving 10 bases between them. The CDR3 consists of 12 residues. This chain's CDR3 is CAGGGAYNEQFF. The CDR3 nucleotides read TGTGCCGGGGGCGGGGCCTACAATGAGCAGTTCTTC.

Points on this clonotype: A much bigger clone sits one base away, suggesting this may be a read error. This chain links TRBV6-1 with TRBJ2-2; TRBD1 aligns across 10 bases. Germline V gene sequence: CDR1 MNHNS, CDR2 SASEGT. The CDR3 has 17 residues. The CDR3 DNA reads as TGTACCAGCAGTCCCCTTCCTGGACAGGGGGAGACCGGGGAGCTGTTTTTT. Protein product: CTSSPLPGQGETGELFF.

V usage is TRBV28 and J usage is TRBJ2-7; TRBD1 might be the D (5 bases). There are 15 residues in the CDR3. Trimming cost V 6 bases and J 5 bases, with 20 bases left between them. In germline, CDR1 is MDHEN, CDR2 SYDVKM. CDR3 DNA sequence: TGTGCCAGCAGACCCGTCAACTGGGGCCTTCACGAGCAGTACTTC. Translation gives CASRPVNWGLHEQYF.

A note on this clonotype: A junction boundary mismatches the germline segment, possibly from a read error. CDR3 nucleotides: TGTGCCAGCAGTAACCGTATACTAGTGGCTTACAATGAGGAGTTCTTT. Residues: CASSNRILVAYNEEFF. This chain connects TRBV11-2 to TRBJ2-3; TRBD2 might be the D (5 bases). The CDR3 is 16 residues long. Germline V lookup: CDR1 SGHAT, CDR2 FQNNGV.

The CDR3 DNA reads as TGTGCCAACAGTCCCGCCAGAGGGGGGGTCGGATACATTCAGTACTTC. Amino acid sequence: CANSPARGGVGYIQYF. This chain links TRBV11-2 with TRBJ2-4; tentative D call: TRBD2 (7 bases). V was cut by 10 bases and J by 8 bases, with 27 bases left in between. CDR3 size: 16 residues. Germline loops: CDR1 SGHAT, CDR2 FQNNGV.

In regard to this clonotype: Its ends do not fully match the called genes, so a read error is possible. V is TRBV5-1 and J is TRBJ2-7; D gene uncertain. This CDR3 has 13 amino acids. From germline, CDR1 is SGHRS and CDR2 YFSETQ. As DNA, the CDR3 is TGCGCCAGCAGCTTTAACCGTCAATACGAGCAGTGCTTC. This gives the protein CASSFNRQYEQCF.

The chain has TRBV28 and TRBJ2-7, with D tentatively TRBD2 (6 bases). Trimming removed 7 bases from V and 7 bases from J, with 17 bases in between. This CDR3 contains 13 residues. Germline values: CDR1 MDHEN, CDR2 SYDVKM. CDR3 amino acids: CASINPNGGEQYF. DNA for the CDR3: TGTGCCAGCATCAACCCGAATGGGGGGGAGCAGTACTTC.